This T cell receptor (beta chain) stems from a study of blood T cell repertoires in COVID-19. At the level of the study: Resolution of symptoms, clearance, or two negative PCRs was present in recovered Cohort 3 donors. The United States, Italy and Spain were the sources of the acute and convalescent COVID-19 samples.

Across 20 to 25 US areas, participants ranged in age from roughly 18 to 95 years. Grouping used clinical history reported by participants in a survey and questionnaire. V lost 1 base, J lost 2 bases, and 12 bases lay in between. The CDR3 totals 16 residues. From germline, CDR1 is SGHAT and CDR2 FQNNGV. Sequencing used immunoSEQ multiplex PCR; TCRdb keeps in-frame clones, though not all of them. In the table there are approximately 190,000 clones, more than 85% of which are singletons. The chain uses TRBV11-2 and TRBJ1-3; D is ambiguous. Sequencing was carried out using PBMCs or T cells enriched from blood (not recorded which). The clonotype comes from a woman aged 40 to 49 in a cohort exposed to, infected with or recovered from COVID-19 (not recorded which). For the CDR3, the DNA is TGTGCCAGCAGCTTAGTACACGGAGGGACTGGAAACACCATATATTTT. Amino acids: CASSLVHGGTGNTIYF.